The rows below give T cell receptor beta chains drawn from one sample of a study of control samples from healthy donors and cancer patients. The assay was immunoSEQ multiplex PCR, and TCRdb's table has in-frame clones only and misses some. The data hold about 160,000 clones, with 70% to 90% observed a single time. Sequences were obtained from blood. The source is a man aged 30 to 39 in good health. Both conserved end residues are part of each CDR3. Fields, in order: D gene, clone size, V gene, J gene, CDR3 protein, CDR3 DNA. The D gene is left open where the match is weak. Only part of the rows carry a size: once, few, many, or a class if the clone is expanded.

>TRBD2|NA|TRBV5-8|TRBJ2-2
CASSVAGTRNTGELFF
TGTGCCAGCAGTGTCGCCGGGACTAGGAACACCGGGGAGCTGTTTTTT
>NA|NA|TRBV4-2|TRBJ2-5
CASSQGIGGGGTQYF
TGTGCCAGCAGCCAAGGCATCGGGGGCGGGGGGACCCAGTACTTC
>NA|NA|TRBV27|TRBJ2-7
CASSLSRTHYEQYF
TGTGCCAGCAGTTTATCACGGACACACTACGAGCAGTACTTC
>NA|NA|TRBV5-1|TRBJ1-1
CASSEGTANTEAFF
TGCGCCAGCTCTGAAGGGACTGCGAACACTGAAGCTTTCTTT
>TRBD2|NA|TRBV5-1|TRBJ2-7
CASSLKGGGLEQYF
TGCGCCAGCAGCTTGAAGGGCGGGGGGCTTGAGCAGTACTTC
>NA|NA|TRBV7-8|TRBJ1-2
CASSLERTAYGYTF
TGTGCCAGCAGCTTAGAGAGGACCGCCTATGGCTACACCTTC
>TRBD1|NA|TRBV7-9|TRBJ2-3
CASSPPTGTGPDTQYF
TGTGCCAGCAGCCCACCCACCGGGACAGGGCCAGATACGCAGTATTTT
>NA|few|TRBV28|TRBJ1-4
CASSLGGTANEKLFF
TGTGCCAGCAGTTTGGGGGGAACAGCTAATGAAAAACTGTTTTTT
>NA|NA|TRBV7-9|TRBJ2-1
CASSPLPADNEQFF
TGTGCCAGCAGCCCCCTGCCAGCGGACAATGAGCAGTTCTTC
>TRBD1|NA|TRBV28|TRBJ1-4
CASRPRDRLNEKLFF
TGTGCCAGCAGACCCCGGGACAGGCTAAATGAAAAACTGTTTTTT
>NA|NA|TRBV2|TRBJ1-6
CASSEGTVASPLHF
TGTGCCAGCAGTGAAGGGACAGTGGCTTCACCCCTCCACTTT
>TRBD1|few|TRBV28|TRBJ1-1
CASRAGGRNTEAFF
TGTGCCAGCAGAGCAGGGGGCAGGAACACTGAAGCTTTCTTT
>TRBD1|NA|TRBV19|TRBJ2-5
CATHRQGEGTQYF
TGTGCCACACACCGACAGGGGGAAGGGACCCAGTACTTC
>TRBD2|NA|TRBV25-1|TRBJ2-5
CASSEVGGGTQETQYF
TGTGCCAGCAGTGAAGTTGGCGGGGGGACCCAAGAGACCCAGTACTTC
>TRBD1|NA|TRBV5-8|TRBJ1-1
CASSSQGGSFPTTEAFF
TGTGCCAGCAGCTCACAGGGGGGCAGTTTCCCAACCACTGAAGCTTTCTTT
>NA|NA|TRBV5-6|TRBJ1-6
CASSSFQGHSPLHF
TGTGCCAGCAGCTCTTTTCAAGGCCATTCACCCCTCCACTTT
>TRBD1|NA|TRBV15|TRBJ1-2
CATSPRGQGKEPLIYGYTF
TGTGCCACCAGCCCAAGGGGACAGGGCAAAGAGCCGCTAATCTATGGCTACACCTTC